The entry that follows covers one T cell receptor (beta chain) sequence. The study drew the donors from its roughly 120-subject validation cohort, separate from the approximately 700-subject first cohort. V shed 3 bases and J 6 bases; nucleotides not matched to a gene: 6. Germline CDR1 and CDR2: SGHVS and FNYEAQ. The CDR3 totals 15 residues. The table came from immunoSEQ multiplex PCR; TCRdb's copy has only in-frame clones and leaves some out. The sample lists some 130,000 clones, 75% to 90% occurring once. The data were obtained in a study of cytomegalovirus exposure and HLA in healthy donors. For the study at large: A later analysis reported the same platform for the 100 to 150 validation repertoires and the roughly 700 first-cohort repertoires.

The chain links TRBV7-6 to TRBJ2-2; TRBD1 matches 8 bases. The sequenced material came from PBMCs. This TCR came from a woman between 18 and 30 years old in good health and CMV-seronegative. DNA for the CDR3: TGTGCCAGCAGCTTGCAGACAGGGGTGTCCGGGGAGCTGTTTTTT. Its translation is CASSLQTGVSGELFF.